One TCR beta chain is described in this entry. Its antigen is still unknown. This entry belongs to a study of blood T cells in healthy people across ages. Points from the study as a whole: Because donor CMV status was unknown, expanded clonotype changes were possibly confounded. Across samples, TCR beta diversity tracked strongly with naive T cell percentage.

Every donor gave approximately 10 milliliters of peripheral blood. J lost 0 bases, V lost 4 bases, and 7 bases had no gene match. The CDR3 runs 18 residues. The germline gives CDR1 SEHNR, CDR2 FQNEAQ (reference sequence). The authors ran a second PCR of about 7 to 11 cycles using a sample-barcoded 5' primer and a J-beta primer mix. From the 5' RACE reads, TCRdb called clonotypes with MiXCR, one entry per CDR3 protein. Of about 720,000 distinct CDR3 sequences listed, around 25% were seen once; the top ten hold roughly 3.8%. A further study also used this sample, focusing on T cells of mothers and their children. From that study: Reads recorded for TCR beta CDR3 numbered over 10 million per mother and some 3.3 million per child.

This sequence was found in a boy aged 5 to 17 in good health. The rearrangement links TRBV7-9 to TRBJ2-1; 12 bases are shared with TRBD2. The specimen sequenced was blood. CDR3 DNA sequence: TGTGCCAGCAGCTCCGTACTAGCGGGAGGCCGCTCCTACAATGAGCAGTTCTTC. Translation gives CASSSVLAGGRSYNEQFF.